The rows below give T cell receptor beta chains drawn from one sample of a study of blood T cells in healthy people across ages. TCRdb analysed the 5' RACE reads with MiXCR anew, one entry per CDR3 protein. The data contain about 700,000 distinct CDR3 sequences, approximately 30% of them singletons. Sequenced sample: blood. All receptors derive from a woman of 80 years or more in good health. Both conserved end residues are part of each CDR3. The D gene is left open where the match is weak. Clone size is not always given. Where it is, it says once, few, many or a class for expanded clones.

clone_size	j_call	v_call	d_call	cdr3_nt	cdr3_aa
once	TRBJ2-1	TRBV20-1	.	TGCAGTGCTATACGCGGGAACGGACGAGACAATGAGCAGTTCTTC	CSAIRGNGRDNEQFF
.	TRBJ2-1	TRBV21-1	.	TGTGCCAGCAGCGTCCGGACCTGGAATAGGTTCTTC	CASSVRTWNRFF
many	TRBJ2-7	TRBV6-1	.	TGTGCCAGCAGTGAAGCGTCGGGGGTCTACGAGCAGTACTTC	CASSEASGVYEQYF
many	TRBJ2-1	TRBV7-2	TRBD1	TGTGCCAGCAGATCATACAGGGGAACCTACAATGAGCAGTTCTTC	CASRSYRGTYNEQFF
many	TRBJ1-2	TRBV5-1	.	TGCGCCAGCAGCTTGGATGGCAGGGGAGGCTACACCTTC	CASSLDGRGGYTF
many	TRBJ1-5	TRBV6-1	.	TGTGCCAGCACCATCGGGAGCAATCAGCCCCAGCATTTT	CASTIGSNQPQHF
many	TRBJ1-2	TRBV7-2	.	TGTGCCAGCAGCTTATCCCCTAACTATGGCTACACCTTC	CASSLSPNYGYTF
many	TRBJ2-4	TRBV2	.	TGTGCCAGCAGTGAACGCGGGATAGCCAAAAACATTCAGTACTTC	CASSERGIAKNIQYF
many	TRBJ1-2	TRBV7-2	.	TGTGCCAGCAGCTTAGCGAACGGGGCCGCGTATGGCTACACCTTC	CASSLANGAAYGYTF
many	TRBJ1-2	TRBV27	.	TGTGCCAGCACCCCGTTAAACCGGGAGAGGATTGGCTACACCTTC	CASTPLNRERIGYTF
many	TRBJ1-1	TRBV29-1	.	TGCAGCGTTGAAGATGGACGGAGGCAGAACACTGAAGCTTTCTTT	CSVEDGRRQNTEAFF
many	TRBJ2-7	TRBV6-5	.	TGTGCCAGCAGTCCCCAACAGGAACCCTACGAGCAGTACTTC	CASSPQQEPYEQYF
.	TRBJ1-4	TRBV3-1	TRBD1	TGTGCCAGCAGCCAAGTCGGGGACAGGGGTTACGAAAAACTGTTTTTT	CASSQVGDRGYEKLFF
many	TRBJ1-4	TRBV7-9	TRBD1	TGTGCCAGCAGCTTAGGGGACAGGTCTAATGAAAAACTGTTTTTT	CASSLGDRSNEKLFF
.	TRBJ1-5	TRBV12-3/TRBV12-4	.	TGTGCCAGCACCTCTGAGAGTTACCAATATAGCAATCAGCCCCAGCATTTT	CASTSESYQYSNQPQHF
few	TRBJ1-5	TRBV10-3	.	TGTGCCATCAGTGAGTCTAAAGGGGGAGTCAATCAGCCCCAGCATTTT	CAISESKGGVNQPQHF
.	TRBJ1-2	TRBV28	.	TGTGCCACGCAACTGCCAGGGACGAACTGTGGCTACACCTTC	CATQLPGTNCGYTF
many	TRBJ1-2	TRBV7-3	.	TGTGCCAGCAGCTTATCTTCAGGGCGAGGCTACACCTTC	CASSLSSGRGYTF
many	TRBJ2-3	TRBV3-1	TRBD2	TGTGCCAGCAGTCCCGGGACTAGCATCCCAGATACGCAGTATTTT	CASSPGTSIPDTQYF
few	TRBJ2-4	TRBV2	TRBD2	TGTGCCAGCAATCTTGTGGGACTAGCGGGGGTAAAAGCCAAAAACATTCAGTACTTC	CASNLVGLAGVKAKNIQYF
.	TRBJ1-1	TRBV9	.	TGTGCCAGCAGCGTAGCTGGTGCGGGGCCCACTGAAGCTTTCTTT	CASSVAGAGPTEAFF
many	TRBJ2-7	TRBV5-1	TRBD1	TGCGCCAGCCGGCCGACCGGGACAGGGAACGACGAGCAGTACTTC	CASRPTGTGNDEQYF
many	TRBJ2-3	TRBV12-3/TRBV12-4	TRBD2	TGTGCCAGCAGTTTAGCCCTAGCGGGGTCAGATACGCAGTATTTT	CASSLALAGSDTQYF
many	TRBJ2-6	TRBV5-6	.	TGTGCCAGCAGCTTTTATAGGGGGGAGTGGTCTGGGGCCAACGTCCTGACTTTC	CASSFYRGEWSGANVLTF
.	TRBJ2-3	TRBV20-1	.	TGCAGCGTACCGGGACATCCGATCACAGATACGCAGTATTTT	CSVPGHPITDTQYF
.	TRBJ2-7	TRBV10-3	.	TGTGCCATCAGTGACCGGGACACCTACGAGCAGTACTTC	CAISDRDTYEQYF
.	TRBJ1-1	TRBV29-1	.	TGCAGCGTCCGGGGGAGGGGGAACACTGAAGCTTTCTTT	CSVRGRGNTEAFF
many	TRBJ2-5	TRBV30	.	TGTGCCTGGAGTGGGACGTCTCCCCAAGAGACCCAGTACTTC	CAWSGTSPQETQYF
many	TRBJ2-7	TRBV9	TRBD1	TGTGCCAGCAGCGTAGGTCAGGGGGCGTCCTACGAGCAGTACTTC	CASSVGQGASYEQYF
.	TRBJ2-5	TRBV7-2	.	TGTGCCAGCAGCTCCGGACTCTACCAAGAGACCCAGTACTTC	CASSSGLYQETQYF
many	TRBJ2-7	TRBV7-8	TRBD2	TGTGCCAGCAGCTTAGCGCTAAGGGGGACTAGCGGGGGGTCTGCCTACGAGCAGTACTTC	CASSLALRGTSGGSAYEQYF
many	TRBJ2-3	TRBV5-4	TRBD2	TGTGCCAGCAGCCCGGGACTAGCGGGTGACACAGATACGCAGTATTTT	CASSPGLAGDTDTQYF
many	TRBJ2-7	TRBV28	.	TGTGCCAGCAGAAGCACAGGGGGGGACTACGAGCAGTACTTC	CASRSTGGDYEQYF
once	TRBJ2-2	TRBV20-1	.	TGCAGTGCTAGAGATCTTAAGCTGGGGGACACCGGGGAGCTGTTTTTT	CSARDLKLGDTGELFF
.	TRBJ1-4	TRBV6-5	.	TGTGCCAGCAGTTACTCTAGACCTGGACGCCCTGATGCAACTAATGAAAAACTGTTTTTT	CASSYSRPGRPDATNEKLFF
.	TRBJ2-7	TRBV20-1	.	TGCAGTGCCGGGGTTGGGGATTACTACGAGCAGTACTTC	CSAGVGDYYEQYF
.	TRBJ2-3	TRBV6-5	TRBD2	TGTGCCAGCAGTCGGACTAGCGGGGGGGCACGGGATACGCAGTATTTT	CASSRTSGGARDTQYF
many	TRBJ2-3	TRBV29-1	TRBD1	TGCACGGGACAGCAACCCCCCACAGATACGCAGTATTTT	CTGQQPPTDTQYF
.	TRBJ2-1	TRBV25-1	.	TGTGCCAGCAGTGAAGGGGCAGGCTACAATGAGCAGTTCTTC	CASSEGAGYNEQFF
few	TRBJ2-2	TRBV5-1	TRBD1	TGCGCCAGCGTCCAGGGGGCGAGAGGGCTTTCGAACACCGGGGAGCTGTTTTTT	CASVQGARGLSNTGELFF
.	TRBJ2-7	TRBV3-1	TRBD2	TGTGCCAGCAGCCAAGAAGCGGGAGCGAAATACGAGCAGTACTTC	CASSQEAGAKYEQYF